The source of this TCR beta chain is a study of T cells after yellow fever vaccination. This clonotype has more than one count but fewer than ten. Its antigen is as yet unknown. The CDR3 consists of 14 residues. From the 5' RACE reads, TCRdb called clonotypes with MiXCR, one entry per CDR3 protein. The sample holds some 600,000 distinct CDR3 sequences; roughly a sixth are singletons and the top ten take about 18%. Broader study findings: Contaminating bulk clonotypes could be abundant in FACS-sorted repertoires. The booster saw the reappearance of most primary-vaccination clones (roughly 97% CD4, around 88% CD8).

The sample was PBMCs, taken 5 days after the first yellow fever vaccination. V gene TRBV21-1 combines with J gene TRBJ2-7; the D call TRBD2 from the table was never checked on the DNA. TRBV21-1 is noted as a pseudogene. The TCR was taken from a man aged 18 to 30 who received the YFV17D yellow fever vaccine. This CDR3 reads CANLPRYLSYEQYV. CDR3 bases: TGTGCCAACCTCCCTAGGTACCTCTCCTACGAGCAGTACGTC.